One and the same sample provided the 17 T cell receptor beta chains below, sequenced in a study of a mutant IDH1 vaccine in newly diagnosed glioma. The assay was immunoSEQ multiplex PCR, and TCRdb's table has in-frame clones only and misses some. The sample has around 31,000 clones, around 80% seen once. Their recognized antigens are unknown. As for time point: week 35, safety follow-up. What each vaccine dose contained was 300 ug of mutant IDH1 20-mer peptide, accompanied by topical imiquimod. Here the sequenced sample was PBMCs, taken from a glioma patient whose treatment included an IDH1 peptide vaccine. All receptors derive from a woman between 35 and 50 years old with glioma.

This clone was seen more than once but under ten times. J is TRBJ1-5 and V is TRBV2; TRBD1 matches 8 bases. The CDR3 sequence is 16 residues long. Looked up from germline, CDR1 is SNHLY and CDR2 is FYNNEI. The V and J ends lost 0 bases and 5 bases, in that order; junction bases with no gene match: 6. The CDR3 DNA is TGTGCCAGCAGTGAAGCAGGACAGGGATGGGATCAGCCCCAGCATTTT. Protein sequence: CASSEAGQGWDQPQHF.

CDR3 nucleotides: TGTGCCAGCCATTACGGGGCGTCTGGAAACACCATATATTTT. Translation gives CASHYGASGNTIYF. The V call is TRBV2, the J call TRBJ1-3, with a possible D match to TRBD1 (5 bases). The germline V and J ends were trimmed by 8 bases and 1 base, with 12 bases remaining between them. Germline values: CDR1 SNHLY, CDR2 FYNNEI. The CDR3 sequence is 14 residues long.

The chain recombines TRBV29-1 with TRBJ2-1, with D maybe TRBD2 (6 bases). The germline gives CDR1 SQVTM, CDR2 ANQGSEA. This CDR3 has 15 residues. Trimming left V 4 bases short and J 0 bases short, with 13 bases between. The CDR3 nucleotides are TGCAGCGTTGCCTTAGCGGAGAGCTCCTACAATGAGCAGTTCTTC. Translating gives CSVALAESSYNEQFF.

The chain links TRBV9 to TRBJ2-7, with no clear D. CDR1 SGDLS and CDR2 YYNGEE come from the germline V gene. V was pared by 0 bases and J by 2 bases, with 9 bases between. The CDR3 runs 14 residues. CDR3: CASSVDGETYEQYF. The CDR3 DNA is TGTGCCAGCAGCGTAGACGGAGAGACCTACGAGCAGTACTTC.

Concerning this clone: At the DNA level, this CDR3 is encoded by other sequences in the same sample as well. CDR3 loop: CASIPTGTYGYTF. Here the CDR3 DNA reads TGTGCCAGCATACCGACCGGCACCTATGGCTACACCTTC. The rearrangement uses TRBV6-1 and TRBJ1-2; D is unclear. V was shortened by 7 bases and J by 4 bases, with 13 bases between the two germline ends. Germline V gene sequence: CDR1 MNHNS, CDR2 SASEGT. The CDR3 is made up of 13 amino acids.

This clone showed up just once. The chain combines TRBV6-1 with TRBJ2-3; D perhaps matches TRBD1 (7 bases). This CDR3 is built from 14 residues. V lost 1 base to trimming and J lost 8 bases, with 13 bases between them. Looked up from germline, CDR1 is MNHNS and CDR2 is SASEGT. The CDR3, as DNA: TGTGCCAGCAGTGAAGGCCGACAGGGAGGTACGCAGTATTTT. Residues: CASSEGRQGGTQYF.

This rearrangement joins TRBV7-9 to TRBJ2-7; 10 bases agree with TRBD2. The V and J ends lost 5 bases and 6 bases, in that order; junction bases with no gene match: 7. The germline gives CDR1 SEHNR, CDR2 FQNEAQ (reference sequence). The CDR3 consists of 14 residues. In DNA form, the CDR3 reads TGTGCCAGCAGCCCGGGAGCGGGGGGGGCCGAGCAGTACTTC. As protein: CASSPGAGGAEQYF.

The rearrangement joins TRBV9 to TRBJ2-3, with 10 bases lining up with TRBD2. The CDR3 is 16 amino acids. CDR1 and CDR2 from the germline V gene are SGDLS and YYNGEE. With V trimmed by 3 bases and J by 3 bases, 7 bases remained unmatched. CDR3 region: CASSERGAGGTDTQYF. CDR3 DNA sequence: TGTGCCAGCAGCGAAAGAGGAGCGGGGGGGACAGATACGCAGTATTTT.

The rearrangement links TRBV28 to TRBJ1-1; a possible D gene is TRBD1 (5 bases). This CDR3 comprises 16 residues. V lost 3 bases and J 2 bases, leaving 16 bases between the germline ends. Looked up from germline, CDR1 is MDHEN and CDR2 is SYDVKM. In DNA form, the CDR3 reads TGTGCCAGCAGTTTCTACCCGGGGGAAATAAACACTGAAGCTTTCTTT. This sequence encodes CASSFYPGEINTEAFF.

The chain uses TRBV6-1 and TRBJ1-4; D gene unclear. V was cut by 3 bases and J by 2 bases, with 7 bases left in between. The CDR3 has 14 amino acids. Germline V lookup: CDR1 MNHNS, CDR2 SASEGT. In DNA form, the CDR3 reads TGTGCCAGCAGTGACAGTTCCACTAATGAAAAACTGTTTTTT. This sequence encodes CASSDSSTNEKLFF.

This chain links TRBV6-1 with TRBJ2-7; D gene ambiguous. Germline values: CDR1 MNHNS, CDR2 SASEGT. Trimming stripped 3 bases from V and 4 bases from J, with 13 bases between. The CDR3 consists of 14 residues. The CDR3 nucleotides read TGTGCCAGCAGTGATTCGTGGTCCCTGTACGAGCAGTACTTC. This gives the protein CASSDSWSLYEQYF.

The chain couples TRBV27 to TRBJ2-3; TRBD2 agrees at 9 bases. Trimming at V came to 5 bases and at J to 5 bases, leaving 14 bases not matched to a gene. In germline, CDR1 is MNHEY, CDR2 SMNVEV (reference sequence). The CDR3 spans 17 residues. This CDR3 is CASSPSGLAGAGDTQYF. For the CDR3, the DNA is TGTGCCAGCAGTCCCTCGGGGTTAGCGGGGGCGGGAGATACGCAGTATTTT.

The rearrangement joins TRBV4-3 to TRBJ1-2; D uncertain. V was trimmed by 4 bases and J by 2 bases, leaving 11 bases between them. Germline V CDR1 and CDR2: LGHNA, YSLEER. The CDR3 spans 14 residues. CDR3 amino acids: CASSRPGGNYGYTF. The CDR3 DNA sequence: TGCGCCAGCAGCCGCCCAGGCGGGAACTATGGCTACACCTTC.

The CDR3 nucleotides read TGTGCCAGCAGCTCCCCGGGGGGGGTACAGGGATTTAGGCAGCCCCAGCATTTT. The encoded protein is CASSSPGGVQGFRQPQHF. This sequence joins TRBV7-2 and TRBJ1-5, with a possible D match to TRBD1 (6 bases). Trimming stripped 4 bases from V and 7 bases from J, with 26 bases between. CDR3 length: 18 amino acids. CDR1 SGHTA and CDR2 FQGNSA come from the germline V gene.

This clone appeared a few times. J is TRBJ2-2 and V is TRBV30; unclear D gene. Trimming removed 0 bases at V and 12 bases at J, with 8 bases between. The CDR3 covers 11 residues. In germline, CDR1 is GTSNPN, CDR2 SVGIG (reference sequence). CDR3 sequence: CAWSVGSKLFF. CDR3 in DNA: TGTGCCTGGAGTGTAGGTTCGAAGCTGTTTTTT.

The chain combines TRBV4-1 with TRBJ2-1; TRBD1 matches 10 bases. The germline V gene has CDR1 MGHRA and CDR2 YSYEKL. The CDR3 consists of 14 residues. V trimming: 2 bases; J trimming: 7 bases; junction bases outside the gene matches: 2. CDR3 nucleotides: TGCGCCAGCAGCCAAATGGGACAGGGGAATGAGCAGTTCTTC. As protein: CASSQMGQGNEQFF.

The J gene is TRBJ2-4, the V gene TRBV12-5, with 10 positions matching TRBD2. The CDR3 runs to 17 residues. Trimming at V came to 0 bases and at J to 3 bases, leaving 5 bases not matched to a gene. Germline loops: CDR1 LGHNT, CDR2 FRNRAP. In DNA, the CDR3 is TGTGCTAGTGGTTTGGTAGTCTCTAGCGGGGGCAAAAACATTCAGTACTTC. Its protein is CASGLVVSSGGKNIQYF.